One sample yielded the 20 T cell receptor beta chains listed below, sequenced in a study of regulatory T cells in long-lasting Graves disease. In building TCR beta libraries, iRepertoire HTBI primers were used together with Arm-PCR of CDR3 regions. TCRdb reprocessed the multiplex PCR reads with MiXCR, giving one entry per CDR3 protein. The repertoire consists of under 250,000 distinct CDR3 sequences, with around a fifth occurring once and the leading ten covering about 10%. As for time point: newly diagnosed GD, antithyroid drugs for less than 3 months. PBMC RNA was the source of the TCR library. This sample was also put to use in a study of T cells in Graves' hyperthyroidism and ophthalmopathy.

The sample consisted of peripheral blood mononuclear cells (PBMCs), taken at new diagnosis, from a patient treated with antithyroid drugs. All receptors come from a woman under 40 with Graves disease.

This clonotype was seen once. The chain links TRBV2 to TRBJ2-5; D unclear. Germline lookup yields CDR1 SNHLY and CDR2 FYNNEI. Deletions cut 6 bases from V and 4 bases from J, with 15 bases between. The CDR3 is 14 amino acids. Here the CDR3 reads CASSPVGRRETQYF. The CDR3 DNA reads TGTGCCAGCAGCCCAGTAGGCAGGAGAGAGACCCAGTACTTC.

This clonotype occurred many times. The rearrangement joins TRBV20-1 to TRBJ2-3, with D possibly TRBD2 on 6 matching bases. Trimming took off 6 bases at V and 5 bases at J, with 18 bases between the two ends. Germline assignment: CDR1 DFQATT and CDR2 SNEGSKA (reference sequence). CDR3 length: 14 residues. In DNA form, the CDR3 reads TGCAGTGCCCACGGGCGGGGTTTAGAAGATACGCAGTATTTT. Translation: CSAHGRGLEDTQYF.

Many counts were recorded for this clonotype. The chain employs TRBV28 and TRBJ1-2; 7 bases are shared with TRBD1. Germline assignment: CDR1 MDHEN and CDR2 SYDVKM. This CDR3 is built from 15 residues. With V trimmed by 5 bases and J by 5 bases, 11 bases remained unmatched. Written as DNA, the CDR3 is TGTGCCAGCAGTCTTACCGGCCCAGGGGGTTATGGCTACACCTTC. The encoded protein is CASSLTGPGGYGYTF.

The chain combines TRBV5-1 with TRBJ2-4; D tentatively fits TRBD1 or TRBD2 (5 bases each). CDR3 length: 16 amino acids. The V end was cut by 0 bases, the J end by 0 bases, with 10 bases between. Germline assignment: CDR1 SGHRS and CDR2 YFSETQ. In nucleotides, the CDR3 is TGCGCCAGCAGCTTGGGGGGGTCCCTAGCCAAAAACATTCAGTACTTC. This codes for CASSLGGSLAKNIQYF. Using reference TRBV5-1 and TRBJ2-4 for the parts outside the CDR3, the full variable domain is KAGVTQTPRYLIKTRGQQVTLSCSPISGHRSVSWYQQTPGQGLQFLFEYFSETQRNKGNFPGRFSGRQFSNSRSEMNVSTLELGDSALYLCASSLGGSLAKNIQYFGAGTRLSVL.

This clonotype was seen at least ten times. This chain joins TRBV3-1 and TRBJ1-1, with 8 positions matching TRBD1. The CDR3 totals 15 residues. Losses at the gene ends were 5 bases for V and 8 bases for J; bases not matched to a gene: 13. Germline loops: CDR1 LGHDT, CDR2 YNNKEL (reference sequence). CDR3 region: CASSSGTGPTTEAFF. In DNA form, the CDR3 reads TGTGCCAGCAGCTCCGGGACAGGTCCGACCACGGAAGCTTTCTTT.

Concerning this clonotype itself: A much larger clone differs by one base, so this may be a read error. V and J are TRBV20-1 and TRBJ2-3; 7 bases line up with TRBD2. CDR1 and CDR2 from the germline V gene are DFQATT and SNEGSKA (reference sequence). V lost 1 base and J lost 7; bases outside the gene matches: 20. CDR3 length: 18 residues. Here the CDR3 DNA reads TGCAGTGCTAGAGTCGGGCCAGCGGGAATGGGACCGTCAAATACGCAGTATTTT. It specifies CSARVGPAGMGPSNTQYF.

This clonotype appeared many times. V is TRBV25-1 and J is TRBJ2-2; perhaps TRBD2 as D (5 bases). Trimming took off 3 bases at V and 6 bases at J, with 14 bases between the two ends. The CDR3 covers 15 residues. The germline V gene encodes CDR1 MGHDK and CDR2 SYGVNS. CDR3 protein: CASSDPRAVAGELFF. The CDR3 coding sequence is TGTGCCAGCAGTGATCCGCGGGCTGTCGCCGGGGAGCTGTTTTTT. Full variable domain (missing parts from reference TRBV25-1 and TRBJ2-2): EADIYQTPRYLVIGTGKKITLECSQTMGHDKMYWYQQDPGMELHLIHYSYGVNSTEKGDLSSESTVSRIRTEHFPLTLESARPSHTSQYLCASSDPRAVAGELFFGEGSRLTVL.

The CDR3 coding sequence is TGTGCCAGCAGCCAATACGGACAGGGGGTAGGTGGCTACACCTTC. Translation gives CASSQYGQGVGGYTF. The chain links TRBV3-1 to TRBJ1-2, with 10 nucleotides matching TRBD1. Germline assignment: CDR1 LGHDT and CDR2 YNNKEL (reference sequence). After removal of 2 bases from V and 7 bases from J, the junction contained 7 bases not matched to a gene. The CDR3 totals 15 residues.

This clonotype showed up many times. This chain connects TRBV7-2 to TRBJ2-2, with TRBD1 matching over 8 bases. Germline V gives CDR1 SGHTA, CDR2 FQGNSA. This CDR3 comprises 17 residues. Trimming cost V 2 bases and J 7 bases; bases outside gene matches: 12. CDR3 in amino acids: CASSLSFAQGAGGELFF. The CDR3 bases are TGTGCCAGCAGCTTAAGCTTCGCGCAGGGGGCAGGCGGGGAGCTGTTTTTT.

This chain links TRBV3-1 with TRBJ1-5; D is undetermined. V was trimmed by 4 bases and J by 2 bases, leaving 15 bases between them. The CDR3 totals 16 residues. Germline-derived CDR1 and CDR2 are LGHDT and YNNKEL (reference sequence). CDR3 sequence reads: CASSPYIGVGNQPQHF. CDR3 nucleotides: TGTGCCAGCAGCCCTTACATCGGGGTAGGCAATCAGCCCCAGCATTTT.

This clonotype was recorded many times. The chain is built from TRBV7-9 and TRBJ2-2; perhaps TRBD1 as D (6 bases). The V end was cut by 1 base, the J end by 6 bases, with 6 bases between. The CDR3 length is 13 residues. Germline V lookup: CDR1 SEHNR, CDR2 FQNEAQ (reference sequence). The CDR3 is CASSLGTAGELFF. DNA of the CDR3: TGTGCCAGCAGCTTAGGGACAGCCGGGGAGCTGTTTTTT.

V usage is TRBV5-4 and J usage is TRBJ2-7; D unclear. V lost 0 bases and J lost 3, with 10 bases in between. The CDR3 spans 14 residues. Per the germline V gene, CDR1 is SGHNT and CDR2 is YYREEE (reference sequence). CDR3 in amino acids: CASSLGADRYEQYF. CDR3 DNA sequence: TGTGCCAGCAGCTTGGGAGCAGATCGCTACGAGCAGTACTTC.

This clonotype was picked up many times. This chain uses TRBV14 with TRBJ2-3; D gene unclear. CDR3 length: 13 residues. With 8 bases removed from V and 4 bases from J, the gap between germline ends came to 13 bases. CDR1 and CDR2 from the germline V gene are SGHDN and FVKESK. As DNA, the CDR3 is TGTGCCAGCGCACCCAGCAGTTCAGATACGCAGTATTTT. Translation gives CASAPSSSDTQYF.

The rearrangement uses TRBV27 and TRBJ2-1; TRBD2 matches 12 bases. With 6 bases clipped from V and 3 bases from J, the junction kept 3 bases outside the gene matches. CDR1 is MNHEY, CDR2 SMNVEV, per germline (reference sequence). This CDR3 is 15 amino acids long. This CDR3 is CASSRTSGIYNEQFF. The CDR3 DNA sequence: TGTGCCAGCAGCCGGACTAGCGGGATCTACAATGAGCAGTTCTTC.

At least ten counts were recorded for this clonotype. J is TRBJ2-1 and V is TRBV3-1; possibly TRBD1 for D (6 bases). Germline V gives CDR1 LGHDT, CDR2 YNNKEL (reference sequence). The CDR3 spans 16 residues. Trimming pared 4 bases from V and 0 bases from J, leaving 13 bases between. The DNA for the CDR3 is TGTGCCAGCAGCCCAACCCACAGGGACTCCTACAATGAGCAGTTCTTC. Translated: CASSPTHRDSYNEQFF.

At least ten counts were recorded for this clonotype. The chain employs TRBV28 and TRBJ1-1; 7 positions match TRBD1. The CDR3 has 15 residues. CDR1 is MDHEN and CDR2 is SYDVKM in the germline V gene. V was pared by 4 bases and J by 3 bases, with 8 bases of the junction left unmatched. The CDR3 DNA sequence: TGTGCCAGCAGTTCTTTGACAGGGAGTTACACTGAAGCTTTCTTT. The encoded protein is CASSSLTGSYTEAFF.

This clonotype was observed many times. This chain joins TRBV27 and TRBJ1-6; 9 nucleotides align to TRBD1. Per the germline V gene, CDR1 is MNHEY and CDR2 is SMNVEV (reference sequence). The junction had 8 bases not matched to a gene; V was cut back by 7 bases and J by 10 bases. This CDR3 spans 14 amino acids. The CDR3: CASTTGTGPSPLHF. The CDR3 DNA follows: TGTGCCAGCACCACCGGGACAGGGCCATCACCCCTCCACTTT.

This clonotype was detected many times. The chain links TRBV4-1 to TRBJ1-3, with D uncertain. The germline CDR1 and CDR2 sequences are MGHRA and YSYEKL. The V end lost 1 base, the J end lost 0 bases, and 10 bases lay between the germline ends. There are 16 residues in the CDR3. The CDR3 nucleotides read TGCGCCAGCAGCCAAGCCGGCCGCCACTCTGGAAACACCATATATTTT. Its protein product is CASSQAGRHSGNTIYF.

This clonotype occurred a few times. A much bigger clone sits one base away, suggesting this may be a read error. This rearrangement joins TRBV20-1 to TRBJ1-2; 7 bases map to TRBD1. Looked up from germline, CDR1 is DFQATT and CDR2 is SNEGSKA (reference sequence). The CDR3 consists of 13 residues. The DNA for the CDR3 is TGCAGTGCCGTACAGGGGCTTAACTATTGCTACACCTTC. It is translated as CSAVQGLNYCYTF.

The chain carries TRBV10-1 and TRBJ1-1; D gene uncertain. V lost 4 bases and J lost 0, with 9 bases in between. Germline lookup yields CDR1 WNHNN and CDR2 SYGVQD (reference sequence). There are 14 residues in the CDR3. For the CDR3, the DNA is TGCGCCAGCAGTGCGGAGATAATGAACACTGAAGCTTTCTTT. Protein: CASSAEIMNTEAFF.